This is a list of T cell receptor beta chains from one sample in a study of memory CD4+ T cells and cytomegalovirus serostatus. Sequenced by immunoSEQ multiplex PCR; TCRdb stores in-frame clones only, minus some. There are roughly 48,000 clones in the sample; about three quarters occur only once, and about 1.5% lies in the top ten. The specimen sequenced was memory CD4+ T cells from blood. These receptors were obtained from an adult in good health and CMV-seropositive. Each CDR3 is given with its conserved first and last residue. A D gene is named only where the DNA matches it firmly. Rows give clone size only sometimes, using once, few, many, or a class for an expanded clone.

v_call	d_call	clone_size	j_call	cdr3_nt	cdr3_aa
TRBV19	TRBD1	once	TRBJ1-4	TGTGCCAGTAGTAAGAGTCCGGGACAGGGTTTTGAAAAACTGTTTTTT	CASSKSPGQGFEKLFF
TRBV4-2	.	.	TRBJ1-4	TGTGCCAGCAGCCAAGAAGCCCGGCCGGAGGAAAAACTGTTTTTT	CASSQEARPEEKLFF
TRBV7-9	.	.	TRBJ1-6	TGTGCCAGCAGCTTTAGGAATCCCGCTGATTCACCCCTCCACTTT	CASSFRNPADSPLHF
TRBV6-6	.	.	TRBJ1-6	TGTGCCAGCAGTTACACTGGAAGGACTTCACCCCTCCACTTT	CASSYTGRTSPLHF
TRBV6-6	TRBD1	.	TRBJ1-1	TGTGCCAGCAGTCGGGACAGGGGCGAAGGTAGTACTGAAGCTTTCTTT	CASSRDRGEGSTEAFF
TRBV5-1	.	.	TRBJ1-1	TGCGCCAGCAGCTTGAACCTCAACACTGAAGCTTTCTTT	CASSLNLNTEAFF
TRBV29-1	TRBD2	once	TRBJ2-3	TGCAGCGTAGGAACTATAGCGGGAGGGGCAGATACGCAGTATTTT	CSVGTIAGGADTQYF
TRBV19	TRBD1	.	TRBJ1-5	TGTGCCAGTAGTATGGGGACAGGGGGCGGACAGCCCCAGCATTTT	CASSMGTGGGQPQHF
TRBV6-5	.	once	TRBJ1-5	TGTGCCAGCGGAGAGGGGACTAGCAATCAGCCCCAGCATTTT	CASGEGTSNQPQHF
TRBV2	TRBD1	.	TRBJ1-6	TGTGCCAGCAGGACGGACAGGGGGACGGGTTCACCCCTCCACTTT	CASRTDRGTGSPLHF
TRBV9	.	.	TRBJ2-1	TGTGCCAGCAGCGTAGTAGGTAGCAATGAGCAGTTCTTC	CASSVVGSNEQFF
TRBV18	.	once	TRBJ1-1	TGTGCCAGCTCACCGGATGCCGCGAACACTGAAGCTTTCTTT	CASSPDAANTEAFF
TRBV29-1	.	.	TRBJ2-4	TGCAGCGTCCGACAGACCGAAAACATTCAGTACTTC	CSVRQTENIQYF
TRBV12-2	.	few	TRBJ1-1	TGTGCAAGTCGAGGACTTGAAGCTTTCTTT	CASRGLEAFF
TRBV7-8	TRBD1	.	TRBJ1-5	TGTGCCAGCAGCTTCGGACAGGCCCTGGGGAATCAGCCCCAGCATTTT	CASSFGQALGNQPQHF
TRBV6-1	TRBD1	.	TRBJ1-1	TGTGCCAGCAGTGAAGCTCGGGACAGGCCGAACACTGAAGCTTTCTTT	CASSEARDRPNTEAFF
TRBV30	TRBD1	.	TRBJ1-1	TGTGCCTGGAGTCCCGGGACAGGGGGGGCTTTCTTT	CAWSPGTGGAFF
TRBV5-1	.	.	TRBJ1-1	TGCGCCAGCAGCTTGGAAGGGGTGGACACTGAAGCTTTCTTT	CASSLEGVDTEAFF
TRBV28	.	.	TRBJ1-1	TGTGCCAGCAGTTCCCGACAGACCCTGAGGTCTGAAGCTTTCTTT	CASSSRQTLRSEAFF
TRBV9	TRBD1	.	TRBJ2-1	TGTGCCAGCAGCACTTGGACAGGGGCGTTCGACAATGAGCAGTTCTTC	CASSTWTGAFDNEQFF
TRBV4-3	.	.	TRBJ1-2	TGCGCCAGCAGCCTACGGGAAAGAAGCTATGGCTACACCTTC	CASSLRERSYGYTF
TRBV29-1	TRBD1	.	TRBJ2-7	TGCAGCGTTGAAGATCGACAGGGGGCATACAACGAGCAGTACTTC	CSVEDRQGAYNEQYF
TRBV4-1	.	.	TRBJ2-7	TGCGCCAGCAGCCTAACGCCGACAGCACCCTACGAGCAGTACTTC	CASSLTPTAPYEQYF
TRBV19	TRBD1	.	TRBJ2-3	TGTGCCAGTAGCATAGGGGGCAAGGGCACAGATACGCAGTATTTT	CASSIGGKGTDTQYF